This is a list of T cell receptor beta chains from one sample in a study of Ad26.COV2.S vaccination and SARS-CoV-2 variants. Here immunoSEQ multiplex PCR was the method, and the copy in TCRdb shows in-frame clones only, minus some. Among roughly 350,000 clones listed, around 87% were seen once. Here the sequenced sample was peripheral blood, taken in a trial of Ad26.COV2.S vaccine versus placebo. These receptors were collected from a person between 18 and 60 years old who received the Ad26.COV2.S COVID-19 vaccine or a placebo. The CDR3 runs from the conserved cysteine through the conserved F or W. A D gene is named only where the DNA matches it firmly. Only some rows state a clone size, as once, few, many or a class for expanded clones.

TRBV7-2	-	TRBJ2-5	-	TGTGCCAGCAGCCTGGGGGGACAAACCCAGTACTTC	CASSLGGQTQYF
TRBV5-4	few	TRBJ2-7	TRBD1	TGTGCCAGCAGCCCGACAGGGACCTACGAGCAGTACTTC	CASSPTGTYEQYF
TRBV5-1	once	TRBJ1-1	-	TGCGCCAGCAACTTAGACGGGAACACTGAAGCTTTCTTT	CASNLDGNTEAFF
TRBV6-2/TRBV6-3	-	TRBJ1-2	TRBD1	TGTGCCAGCAGTTTTGGACAGGGTTTTGATGGCTACACCTTC	CASSFGQGFDGYTF
TRBV10-3	once	TRBJ2-5	TRBD1	TGTGCCATCAGACCCGGACAGGGCCAAGAGACCCAGTACTTC	CAIRPGQGQETQYF
TRBV25-1	-	TRBJ1-2	-	TGTGCCAGCAGTGAGGGGGGGAACTATGGCTACACCTTC	CASSEGGNYGYTF
TRBV4-2	-	TRBJ2-3	-	TGTGCCAGCAGCCAAAACCGGGACCCCGGGGCAGATACGCAGTATTTT	CASSQNRDPGADTQYF
TRBV5-1	-	TRBJ1-6	-	TGCGCCAGCAGCCAAGGGGGGAATGGCTATAATTCACCCCTCCACTTT	CASSQGGNGYNSPLHF
TRBV15	-	TRBJ2-3	TRBD2	TGTGCCATACGACCCGGGACTAGCGGGGGGTCTTCTAGCACAGATACGCAGTATTTT	CAIRPGTSGGSSSTDTQYF
TRBV7-9	-	TRBJ2-3	TRBD2	TGTGCCAGCAGCTTAGTGTCGGGACTAGCGAGGACAGATACGCAGTATTTT	CASSLVSGLARTDTQYF
TRBV4-1	-	TRBJ2-5	TRBD2	TGCGCCAGCAGCCAAGATTGGGGGCCTAGCGGGGTCCAAGAGACCCAGTACTTC	CASSQDWGPSGVQETQYF
TRBV7-3	-	TRBJ1-1	-	TGTGCCAGCAGCCAAGGTTCCAGGACAGAAGCTTTCTTT	CASSQGSRTEAFF
TRBV30	-	TRBJ2-4	-	TGTGCCTGGAGTACTCCGACAGGAGACCTAGCCAAAAACATTCAGTACTTC	CAWSTPTGDLAKNIQYF
TRBV30	-	TRBJ1-1	-	TGTGCCTGGAGTCAACGTAAAGCTTTCTTT	CAWSQRKAFF
TRBV11-3	-	TRBJ1-1	-	TGTGCCAGCAGGGACGGGAACACTGAAGCTTTCTTT	CASRDGNTEAFF
TRBV4-3	-	TRBJ1-2	-	TGCGCCAGCAGCCAAGGAGGGAGGGGAGGAGTTAAGGGCTACACCTTC	CASSQGGRGGVKGYTF
TRBV10-3	once	TRBJ1-1	-	TGTGCCATCAGTGAGGGAGCAGGTTTGAACACTGAAGCTTTCTTT	CAISEGAGLNTEAFF
TRBV4-2	-	TRBJ1-5	-	TGTGCCAGCAGCCAAGCGGGTGTTCGGAGGGATCAGCCCCAGCATTTT	CASSQAGVRRDQPQHF
TRBV21-1	-	TRBJ1-1	-	TGTGCCAGCAGCAAAAAGGGGGACAGGGAAAGGACTGAAGCTTTCTTT	CASSKKGDRERTEAFF
TRBV9	-	TRBJ2-1	-	TGTGCCAGCTCCTCCTCGGGCGCGCTGGGTGAGCAGTTCTTC	CASSSSGALGEQFF
TRBV14	-	TRBJ1-3	-	TGTGCCAGCAGCCAGCTCGGTAACCCTCTCTATTTT	CASSQLGNPLYF
TRBV19	-	TRBJ1-5	-	TGTGCCAGCAAACCCGGTGGGTCTCAGAATCAGCCCCAGCATTTT	CASKPGGSQNQPQHF